The TCR beta chain described here comes from a study of cytomegalovirus exposure and HLA in healthy donors. Turning to this clone: Its matching antigen is unknown.

J was trimmed by 2 bases and V by 3 bases; bases with no gene match: 7. From germline, CDR1 is SEHNR and CDR2 FQNEAQ (reference sequence). This CDR3 comprises 17 residues. PCR primers comprised 60 Vbeta and 13 Jbeta primers. This table comes from immunoSEQ multiplex PCR, and its TCRdb copy is limited to in-frame clones, with some not included. The data show 150,000 to 200,000 clones, more than 60% seen once. Findings and limits, study-wide: Accurate prediction of HLA-A and HLA-B alleles (for most subjects) was reportedly achieved from TCR beta sequences. The study recorded 150 to 200 TCR beta chains that were cytomegalovirus-associated. Productive status was seen about 90% or about 30% of the time for most TCR beta V segments in an earlier analysis.

Sample: PBMCs. The sequence derives from a woman under 40 in good health and CMV-seronegative. This chain uses TRBV7-9 with TRBJ2-1, with 10 bases aligning to TRBD1. The CDR3 nucleotides are TGTGCCAGCAGCTTGGCCGGACAGGGGGGACCCTACAATGAGCAGTTCTTC. Protein product: CASSLAGQGGPYNEQFF.